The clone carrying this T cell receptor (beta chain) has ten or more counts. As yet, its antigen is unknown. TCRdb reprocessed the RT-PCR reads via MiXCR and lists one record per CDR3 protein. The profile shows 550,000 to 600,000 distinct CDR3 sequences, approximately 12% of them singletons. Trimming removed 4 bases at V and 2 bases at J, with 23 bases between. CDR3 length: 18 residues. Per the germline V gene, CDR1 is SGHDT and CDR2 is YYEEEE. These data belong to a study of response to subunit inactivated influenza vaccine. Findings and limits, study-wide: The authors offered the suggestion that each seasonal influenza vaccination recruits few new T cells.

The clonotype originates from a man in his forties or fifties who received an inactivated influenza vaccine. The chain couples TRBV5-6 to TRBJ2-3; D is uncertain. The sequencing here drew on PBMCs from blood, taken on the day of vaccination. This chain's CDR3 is CASSLSAADLYDTDTQYF. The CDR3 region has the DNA TGTGCCAGCAGCCTATCCGCGGCCGACCTCTATGACACAGATACGCAGTATTTT.